A single sample is the source of the 27 T cell receptor beta chains below, sequenced in a study of T cells after yellow fever vaccination. MiXCR, applied by TCRdb to the 5' RACE reads, yields one record per CDR3 protein. The sample lists about 170,000 distinct CDR3 sequences; roughly 11% were seen once. The material was CD8+ T cells sorted from PBMCs, obtained 15 days after the yellow fever booster vaccination. These TCRs come from a man aged 18 to 30 who received the YFV17D yellow fever vaccine.

The table lists this clonotype with many counts. The V gene is TRBV10-3, the J gene TRBJ2-5; 9 positions match TRBD2. The CDR3 extends over 16 amino acids. CDR1 is ENHRY, CDR2 SYGVKD, per germline. Trimming removed 0 bases from V and 4 bases from J; junction bases left unmatched: 6. The CDR3 is CAISESGLAVAETQYF. The CDR3 DNA sequence: TGTGCCATCAGTGAGTCGGGACTAGCAGTTGCAGAGACCCAGTACTTC.

This chain links TRBV7-8 with TRBJ2-3; a weak D match, TRBD1 (6 bases). The CDR3 spans 17 residues. Deletions cut 3 bases from V and 2 bases from J, with 18 bases between. Germline assignment: CDR1 SGHVS and CDR2 FQNEAQ. Written as DNA, the CDR3 is TGTGCCAGCAGCTTCACTTATCAGGGGTTATCCACAGATACGCAGTATTTT. It specifies CASSFTYQGLSTDTQYF.

This clonotype was picked up a small number of times. The rearrangement joins TRBV29-1 to TRBJ2-7; 8 bases are shared with TRBD1. Germline values: CDR1 SQVTM, CDR2 ANQGSEA. V shed 6 bases, J shed 0 bases, and the junction held 7 bases outside the gene matches. The CDR3 extends over 14 amino acids. The DNA for the CDR3 is TGCAGCGTCGAGATACAGGGGGTCTCCTACGAGCAGTACTTC. This translates into CSVEIQGVSYEQYF.

This clonotype was detected only a few times. The J gene is TRBJ1-2, the V gene TRBV6-2 or TRBV6-3, with a weak D call TRBD1 (6 bases). The CDR3 has 14 residues. The germline gives CDR1 MNHEY, CDR2 SVGEGT. The germline V and J ends were trimmed by 5 bases and 1 base, with 11 bases remaining between them. The CDR3 region is CASSNRTVNYGYTF. DNA for the CDR3: TGTGCCAGCAGTAATCGGACAGTTAACTATGGCTACACCTTC.

The table lists this clonotype with a few counts. Here the CDR3 reads CASTYGGADGYTF. CDR3 nucleotides: TGTGCCAGCACCTACGGGGGGGCCGATGGCTACACCTTC. The chain carries TRBV6-2 or TRBV6-3 and TRBJ1-2; possibly TRBD1 for D (6 bases). The germline CDR1 and CDR2 sequences are MNHEY and SVGEGT. Trimming removed 7 bases at V and 6 bases at J, with 15 bases between. The CDR3 extends over 13 amino acids.

The chain joins TRBV5-1 to TRBJ2-7; D is possibly TRBD1 or TRBD2 (5 bases each). CDR1 and CDR2 (germline): SGHRS, YFSETQ. The length of the CDR3 is 14 residues. V shed 4 bases and J shed 4 bases, with 15 bases lying between them. As DNA, the CDR3 is TGCGCCAGCAGCGTGAGGGCAGGGAATTACGAGCAGTACTTC. Protein: CASSVRAGNYEQYF.

This clonotype occurred a few times. The chain is built from TRBV3-1 and TRBJ1-2; possibly TRBD1 for D (6 bases). Trimming removed 0 bases at V and 6 bases at J, with 11 bases between. This CDR3 is built from 14 residues. Germline CDR1 and CDR2: LGHDT and YNNKEL (reference sequence). CDR3 sequence (DNA): TGTGCCAGCAGCCAAGATACAGGGTATAATGGCTACACCTTC. Translating gives CASSQDTGYNGYTF. The full variable domain, with the rest looked up from reference TRBV3-1 and TRBJ1-2, is DTAVSQTPKYLVTQMGNDKSIKCEQNLGHDTMYWYKQDSKKFLKIMFSYNNKELIINETVPNRFSPKSPDKAHLNLHINSLELGDSAVYFCASSQDTGYNGYTFGSGTRLTVV.

The rearrangement joins TRBV27 to TRBJ1-5; D not resolved. The CDR3 is 15 residues long. Germline CDR1 MNHEY, CDR2 SMNVEV (reference sequence). V gave up 3 bases and J gave up 5 bases, with 14 bases separating them. DNA for the CDR3: TGTGCCAGCAGTTTGAGTTACGGACCCGATCAGCCCCAGCATTTT. It translates to CASSLSYGPDQPQHF.

The chain couples TRBV7-8 to TRBJ2-3; the D is unclear. Trimming cost V 4 bases and J 5 bases, with 10 bases left between them. Germline V lookup: CDR1 SGHVS, CDR2 FQNEAQ. CDR3 length equals 13 residues. The CDR3 region has the DNA TGTGCCAGCAGCTCCATCGTTGGAGATACGCAGTATTTT. Translation: CASSSIVGDTQYF.

In its sample, this clonotype was seen a few times. The rearrangement joins TRBV19 to TRBJ2-5; a weak D match, TRBD1 (6 bases). The V gene's germline CDR1 is LNHDA and CDR2 SQIVND (reference sequence). V shed 5 bases and J shed 5 bases, with 15 bases lying between them. CDR3 length equals 14 residues. The CDR3 nucleotides read TGTGCCAGTAGTGTGGGACACGGCGGGGAGACCCAGTACTTC. It encodes CASSVGHGGETQYF.

The sample holds many counts of this clonotype. The V gene is TRBV6-2 or TRBV6-3, the J gene TRBJ2-3; no definite D call. Germline V gene sequence: CDR1 MNHEY, CDR2 SVGEGT. The CDR3 sequence is 14 residues long. The V end lost 0 bases, the J end lost 0 bases, and 4 bases lay between the germline ends. This chain's CDR3 is CASSYSTSTDTQYF. As DNA, the CDR3 is TGTGCCAGCAGTTACTCGACTAGCACAGATACGCAGTATTTT.

The chain employs TRBV15 and TRBJ2-7, with 9 bases fitting TRBD1. V gave up 3 bases and J gave up 1 base; unmatched junction bases: 4. Germline assignment: CDR1 LNHNV and CDR2 YYDKDF (reference sequence). There are 15 residues in the CDR3. CDR3 loop: CATSSTGGRSYEQYF. CDR3 bases: TGTGCCACCAGCAGTACAGGGGGCAGATCCTACGAGCAGTACTTC.

In this sample, this clonotype turned up a few times. The V and J genes are TRBV12-3 or TRBV12-4 and TRBJ2-3; TRBD1 matches 7 bases. The V and J ends lost 3 bases and 4 bases, in that order; junction bases with no gene match: 4. This CDR3 contains 14 residues. CDR3 nucleotides: TGTGCCAGCAGTTTGTCAGACAGGGCAGATACGCAGTATTTT. This sequence encodes CASSLSDRADTQYF.

V usage is TRBV4-3 and J usage is TRBJ1-1; a possible D gene is TRBD1 (5 bases). The V gene's germline CDR1 is LGHNA and CDR2 YSLEER. V gave up 8 bases and J gave up 1 base, with 20 bases separating them. The CDR3 consists of 16 residues. The CDR3 sequence is CASAKGAPSENTEAFF. Written as DNA, the CDR3 is TGCGCCAGCGCGAAAGGGGCCCCCTCTGAGAACACTGAAGCTTTCTTT.

This clonotype was counted between two and nine times. The chain employs TRBV29-1 and TRBJ2-7, with D perhaps given as TRBD1 or TRBD2 (5 bases each). From germline, CDR1 is SQVTM and CDR2 ANQGSEA. The CDR3 is 12 amino acids. V was cut by 7 bases and J by 2 bases, with 12 bases left in between. CDR3: CSGLWGTYEQYF. DNA for the CDR3: TGCAGCGGGCTCTGGGGGACCTACGAGCAGTACTTC.

Only a few counts were recorded for this clonotype. The rearrangement links TRBV5-4 to TRBJ2-7, with TRBD2 matching 8 bases. CDR1 and CDR2 from the germline V gene are SGHNT and YYREEE (reference sequence). J lost 7 bases, V lost 1 base, and 16 bases had no gene match. The CDR3 contains 17 residues. CDR3 sequence: CASSLRFTDGGVWEQYV. The CDR3 nucleotides read TGTGCCAGCAGCTTGCGATTTACCGACGGGGGGGTTTGGGAGCAGTACGTC.

This sequence joins TRBV6-5 and TRBJ2-6, with 7 bases matching TRBD1. CDR1 is MNHEY and CDR2 is SVGAGI in the germline V gene. The V and J ends lost 6 bases and 0 bases, in that order; junction bases with no gene match: 14. The length of the CDR3 is 19 residues. CDR3 amino acids: CASSQPPTGSRSGANVLTF. CDR3 coding DNA: TGTGCCAGCAGCCAACCGCCGACAGGGTCTCGCTCTGGGGCCAACGTCCTGACTTTC.

In its sample, this clonotype was seen a few times. The chain carries TRBV12-3 or TRBV12-4 and TRBJ2-5; D is unresolved. This CDR3 spans 12 amino acids. Trimming stripped 6 bases from V and 7 bases from J, with 12 bases between. CDR3 in amino acids: CASSPITGTQYF. DNA for the CDR3: TGTGCCAGCAGCCCCATCACCGGGACCCAGTACTTC.

The table lists this clonotype with a few counts. The chain joins TRBV6-5 to TRBJ1-6; D call uncertain. Per germline, CDR1 MNHEY and CDR2 SVGAGI. Deletions cut 2 bases from V and 7 bases from J, with 9 bases between. This CDR3 spans 14 amino acids. The CDR3 loop reads CASSYGPLNSPLHF. The DNA for the CDR3 is TGTGCCAGCAGTTACGGACCTCTAAATTCACCCCTCCACTTT.

This chain connects TRBV4-1 to TRBJ1-4; D is undetermined. This CDR3 contains 13 residues. Germline V CDR1 and CDR2: MGHRA, YSYEKL. V gave up 3 bases and J gave up 7 bases, with 9 bases separating them. In nucleotides, the CDR3 is TGCGCCAGCAGCCACCTAGAGGGTGAAAAACTGTTTTTT. It translates to CASSHLEGEKLFF.

There are many counts of this clonotype. V is TRBV3-1 and J is TRBJ2-3; D is undetermined. CDR1 and CDR2 (germline): LGHDT, YNNKEL (reference sequence). V was shortened by 5 bases and J by 2 bases, with 11 bases between the two germline ends. CDR3 length equals 14 residues. The CDR3 reads CASSYSQYTDTQYF. Written as DNA, the CDR3 is TGTGCCAGCAGCTACAGTCAATACACAGATACGCAGTATTTT.

This chain links TRBV20-1 with TRBJ2-3; 7 bases align to TRBD2. The CDR3 runs 17 residues. Trimming cost V 1 base and J 2 bases; bases outside gene matches: 12. Germline CDR1 reads DFQATT; CDR2 reads SNEGSKA (reference sequence). The CDR3 region has the DNA TGCAGTGCTAGAGTCGTACTAGCGAATTATTACACAGATACGCAGTATTTT. As protein: CSARVVLANYYTDTQYF.

The chain links TRBV7-8 to TRBJ1-1; no firm D call. V dropped 5 bases and J dropped 7 bases, with 11 bases sitting between them. This CDR3 is 12 amino acids long. Germline assignment: CDR1 SGHVS and CDR2 FQNEAQ. Written as DNA, the CDR3 is TGTGCCAGCAGCGGACGGACGGTTGAAGCTTTCTTT. Protein product: CASSGRTVEAFF. Combining the CDR3 with reference TRBV7-8 and TRBJ1-1 gives the whole variable domain GAGVSQSPRYKVAKRGQDVALRCDPISGHVSLFWYQQALGQGPEFLTYFQNEAQLDKSGLPSDRFFAERPEGSVSTLKIQRTQQEDSAVYLCASSGRTVEAFFGQGTRLTVV.

J is TRBJ1-1 and V is TRBV7-9; 9 positions match TRBD1. In germline, CDR1 is SEHNR, CDR2 FQNEAQ (reference sequence). After removal of 3 bases from V and 3 bases from J, the junction contained 11 bases not matched to a gene. The CDR3 has 17 residues. The CDR3 reads CASSFPQTGGSDTEAFF. As DNA, the CDR3 is TGTGCCAGCAGCTTCCCGCAGACAGGGGGAAGCGACACTGAAGCTTTCTTT.

The chain is built from TRBV12-3 or TRBV12-4 and TRBJ2-7, with 9 nucleotides matching TRBD2. V trimming: 4 bases; J trimming: 5 bases; junction bases outside the gene matches: 6. The CDR3 sequence is 14 residues long. The CDR3 DNA is TGTGCCAGCAGTTATGCTAGCGGGGCCGACGAGCAGTACTTC. This codes for CASSYASGADEQYF.

This clonotype was seen a few times. This chain links TRBV28 with TRBJ2-1; D tentatively fits TRBD1 or TRBD2 (5 bases each). Germline loops: CDR1 MDHEN, CDR2 SYDVKM. The V end was cut by 6 bases, the J end by 6 bases, with 18 bases between. This CDR3 has 15 amino acids. CDR3 amino acids: CASRVSRGAGNEQFF. The CDR3 region has the DNA TGTGCCAGCAGGGTCTCCCGGGGCGCGGGCAATGAGCAGTTCTTC.

In this sample, this clonotype turned up a few times. V usage is TRBV2 and J usage is TRBJ2-7; D gene ambiguous. This CDR3 is 12 amino acids long. Trimming took off 6 bases at V and 4 bases at J, with 10 bases between the two ends. Germline V lookup: CDR1 SNHLY, CDR2 FYNNEI. CDR3 in amino acids: CASSFQAYEQYV. In nucleotides, the CDR3 is TGTGCCAGCAGCTTCCAAGCTTACGAGCAGTACGTC.